Given below is one T cell receptor (beta chain) in context. The CDR3 does not close with the conserved phenylalanine or tryptophan, likely indicating a read error. This CDR3 has 15 residues. V was pared by 10 bases and J by 0 bases, with 19 bases between. The germline gives CDR1 MDHEN, CDR2 SYDVKM. TCRdb re-analyzed the PCR reads through MiXCR. Of roughly 30,000 clones in the sample, roughly 23% are singletons; the top ten hold about 15%. The sample originates from a study of metastatic and nonmetastatic thyroid tumors. Every patient was untreated before thyroid surgery. The source of this sequence is a female donor with papillary thyroid cancer or a benign thyroid nodule (not recorded which). Some clones in this sample may be carry-over from other donors' samples. The sequenced material came from blood. The chain uses TRBV28 and TRBJ2-7, with D unclear. In nucleotides, the CDR3 is TGTGCCACCCGCCTCTTGTCTTTTAGCTCCTACGAGCAGTACTCC. Its protein is CATRLLSFSSYEQYS.